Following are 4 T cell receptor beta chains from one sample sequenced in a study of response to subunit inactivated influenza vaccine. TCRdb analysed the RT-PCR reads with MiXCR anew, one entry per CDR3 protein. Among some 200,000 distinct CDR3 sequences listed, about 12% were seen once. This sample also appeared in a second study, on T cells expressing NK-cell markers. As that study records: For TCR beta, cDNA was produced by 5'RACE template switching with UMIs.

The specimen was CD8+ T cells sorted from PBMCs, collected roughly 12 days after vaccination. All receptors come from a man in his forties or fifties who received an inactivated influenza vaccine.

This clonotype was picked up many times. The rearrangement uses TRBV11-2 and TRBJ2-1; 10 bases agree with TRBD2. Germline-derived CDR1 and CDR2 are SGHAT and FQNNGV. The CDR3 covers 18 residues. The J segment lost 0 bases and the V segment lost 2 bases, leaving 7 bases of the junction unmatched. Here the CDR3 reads CASSLLYSGGSSYNEQFF. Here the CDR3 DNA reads TGTGCCAGCAGCTTATTATATAGCGGGGGGAGCTCCTACAATGAGCAGTTCTTC.

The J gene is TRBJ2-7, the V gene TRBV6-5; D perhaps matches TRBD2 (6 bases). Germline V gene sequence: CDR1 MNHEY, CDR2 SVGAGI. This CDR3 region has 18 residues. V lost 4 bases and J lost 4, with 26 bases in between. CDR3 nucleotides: TGTGCCAGCAGTTCCACCGCTTCTAAGGGAGGTAGGGGTTACGAGCAGTACTTC. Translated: CASSSTASKGGRGYEQYF.

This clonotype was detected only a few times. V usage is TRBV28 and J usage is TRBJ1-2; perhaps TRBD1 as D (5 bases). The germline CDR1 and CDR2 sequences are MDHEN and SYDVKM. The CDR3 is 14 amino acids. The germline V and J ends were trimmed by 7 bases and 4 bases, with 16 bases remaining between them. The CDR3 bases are TGTGCCAGCATCGGGACCGAGCGAGTCTATGGCTACACCTTC. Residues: CASIGTERVYGYTF.

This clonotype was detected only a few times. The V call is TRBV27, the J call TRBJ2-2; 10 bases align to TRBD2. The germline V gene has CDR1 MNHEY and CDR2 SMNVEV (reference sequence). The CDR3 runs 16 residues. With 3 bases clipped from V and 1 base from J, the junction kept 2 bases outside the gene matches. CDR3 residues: CASSFIAGGNTGELFF. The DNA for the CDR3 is TGTGCCAGCAGTTTCATAGCGGGAGGGAACACCGGGGAGCTGTTTTTT.